These 32 T cell receptor beta chains were all obtained from the same sample, sequenced in a study of shared clonotypes between healthy human individuals. Only CD45RO-negative cells positively selected for CCR7 counted as naive CD8 cells, so terminally differentiated effector memory CD45RA+ cells were excluded. Method: immunoSEQ multiplex PCR; TCRdb's copy keeps in-frame clones and lacks some. This sample has about 700,000 clones, with 92% found just once. The sample taken for sequencing was naive CD8+ T cells sorted from blood. Receptors originate from a man under 40 in good health.

The CDR3 here is CASSSWTSGVYEQYF. The CDR3 coding sequence is TGTGCCAGCAGCTCCTGGACTAGCGGAGTCTACGAGCAGTACTTC. The chain links TRBV7-9 to TRBJ2-7, with 10 bases lining up with TRBD2. This CDR3 is built from 15 residues. The germline V gene has CDR1 SEHNR and CDR2 FQNEAQ (reference sequence). Trimming at V came to 4 bases and at J to 3 bases, leaving 6 bases not matched to a gene.

The rearrangement links TRBV11-2 to TRBJ2-7; 9 nucleotides agree with TRBD1. The J segment lost 5 bases and the V segment lost 5 bases, leaving 7 bases of the junction unmatched. CDR3 size: 14 residues. Germline lookup yields CDR1 SGHAT and CDR2 FQNNGV. As DNA, the CDR3 is TGTGCCAGCAGCCCAGGGACAGGGACTCACGAGCAGTACTTC. Translating gives CASSPGTGTHEQYF.

This clone was observed once. The chain has TRBV28 and TRBJ1-5; no firm D call. This CDR3 has 14 amino acids. In germline, CDR1 is MDHEN, CDR2 SYDVKM. V was clipped by 5 bases and J by 3 bases, with 11 bases between them. The DNA for the CDR3 is TGTGCCAGCAGTCCCCCGGGTACCAATCAGCCCCAGCATTTT. The encoded protein is CASSPPGTNQPQHF.

The chain employs TRBV5-1 and TRBJ2-2, with unresolved D. Germline CDR1 is SGHRS and CDR2 is YFSETQ. The CDR3 is 15 amino acids. The germline V and J ends were trimmed by 9 bases and 1 base, with 16 bases remaining between them. Here the CDR3 reads CATKFGSGNTGELFF. CDR3 nucleotide sequence: TGCGCCACCAAATTTGGGTCGGGGAACACCGGGGAGCTGTTTTTT. The full variable domain, its missing parts supplied by reference TRBV5-1 and TRBJ2-2, is KAGVTQTPRYLIKTRGQQVTLSCSPISGHRSVSWYQQTPGQGLQFLFEYFSETQRNKGNFPGRFSGRQFSNSRSEMNVSTLELGDSALYLCATKFGSGNTGELFFGEGSRLTVL.

V is TRBV7-9 and J is TRBJ1-2; D gene ambiguous. CDR1 and CDR2 from the germline V gene are SEHNR and FQNEAQ (reference sequence). The ends were cut back, 1 base at V and 4 bases at J, with 7 bases in the middle. The CDR3 has 13 residues. CDR3 amino acids: CASSLEVTYGYTF. The CDR3 nucleotides read TGTGCCAGCAGCTTAGAGGTAACCTATGGCTACACCTTC. The whole variable domain, filled in from reference TRBV7-9 and TRBJ1-2, reads DTGVSQNPRHKITKRGQNVTFRCDPISEHNRLYWYRQTLGQGPEFLTYFQNEAQLEKSRLLSDRFSAERPKGSFSTLEIQRTEQGDSAMYLCASSLEVTYGYTFGSGTRLTVV.

About this clone: A read error may account for a junction end that differs from germline. This sequence joins TRBV27 and TRBJ2-1; 14 nucleotides align to TRBD2. This CDR3 spans 15 amino acids. The germline gives CDR1 MNHEY, CDR2 SMNVEV (reference sequence). The chain's CDR3 is CTSSTTSGRANEQFF. CDR3 nucleotide sequence: TGTACCAGCAGTACGACTAGCGGGAGGGCGAATGAGCAGTTCTTC.

The chain employs TRBV29-1 and TRBJ2-5; the match to TRBD2 covers 15 bases. With 5 bases clipped from V and 7 bases from J, the junction kept 11 bases outside the gene matches. The V gene's germline CDR1 is SQVTM and CDR2 ANQGSEA. The CDR3 has 16 residues. Here the CDR3 DNA reads TGCAGCGTTTCGTCCGGGACTAGCGGGAGGTGGGGGACCCAGTACTTC. Its protein product is CSVSSGTSGRWGTQYF.

A single count supports this clone. A junction boundary mismatches the germline segment, possibly from a read error. The chain employs TRBV14 and TRBJ2-7; maybe TRBD1 (5 bases). Looked up from germline, CDR1 is SGHDN and CDR2 is FVKESK. The CDR3 runs to 14 residues. In DNA form, the CDR3 reads TGTGCCAGCAGTCAAGGGTGGGGCAACTACGAGCAGTACTTC. Translation gives CASSQGWGNYEQYF.

V gene TRBV7-4 combines with J gene TRBJ2-7; D is uncertain. V lost 1 base, J lost 2 bases, and 9 bases lay in between. The CDR3 totals 14 residues. Germline V CDR1 and CDR2: SGHVT, SQSDAQ. This CDR3 is CASSLDLRAYEQYF. The CDR3, as DNA: TGTGCCAGCAGCTTAGATTTACGTGCCTACGAGCAGTACTTC.

The chain combines TRBV10-3 with TRBJ1-5; 8 nucleotides line up with TRBD1. This CDR3 spans 14 amino acids. The V gene's germline CDR1 is ENHRY and CDR2 SYGVKD. The ends lost 4 bases at V and 7 bases at J; junction bases unmatched: 6. CDR3 amino acids: CAISGPDRGQPQHF. The CDR3 DNA follows: TGTGCCATCAGTGGACCCGACAGGGGACAGCCCCAGCATTTT.

The CDR3 sequence is CASSADTGGLTDTQYF. The CDR3 nucleotides are TGTGCCAGCAGTGCGGACACAGGGGGACTTACAGATACGCAGTATTTT. J is TRBJ2-3 and V is TRBV6-4; 8 bases line up with TRBD1. The CDR3 contains 16 residues. Germline V gene lookup returns CDR1 MRHNA and CDR2 SNTAGT. J lost 3 bases, V lost 4 bases, and 9 bases had no gene match.

V usage is TRBV5-1 and J usage is TRBJ2-7; maybe TRBD1 (6 bases). The CDR3 is 16 residues long. V shed 3 bases and J shed 0 bases, with 16 bases lying between them. The germline V gene encodes CDR1 SGHRS and CDR2 YFSETQ. CDR3 protein: CASSSSLGASSYEQYF. CDR3 in DNA: TGCGCCAGCAGCTCAAGCTTGGGGGCGAGCTCCTACGAGCAGTACTTC.

The chain employs TRBV18 and TRBJ2-7, with TRBD2 matching 7 bases. V trimming: 3 bases; J trimming: 0 bases; junction bases outside the gene matches: 8. This CDR3 is 16 amino acids long. The germline CDR1 and CDR2 sequences are KGHSH and LQKENI. The CDR3 loop is CASSPSASGNSYEQYF. CDR3 sequence (DNA): TGTGCCAGCTCACCGTCGGCCAGCGGGAACTCCTACGAGCAGTACTTC. The full variable domain, completed using reference TRBV18 and TRBJ2-7, is NAGVMQNPRHLVRRRGQEARLRCSPMKGHSHVYWYRQLPEEGLKFMVYLQKENIIDESGMPKERFSAEFPKEGPSILRIQQVVRGDSAAYFCASSPSASGNSYEQYFGPGTRLTVT.

The gene calls are TRBV6-5 and TRBJ1-1; 7 bases align to TRBD1. The germline V gene encodes CDR1 MNHEY and CDR2 SVGAGI. This CDR3 region has 14 residues. V dropped 2 bases and J dropped 5; count of bases not matched to a gene: 5. CDR3 amino acids: CASSYTTGLTEAFF. The DNA for the CDR3 is TGTGCCAGCAGTTACACGACAGGGTTGACTGAAGCTTTCTTT.

The V gene is TRBV7-9, the J gene TRBJ1-4; D call uncertain. The V gene lost 5 bases and the J gene lost 5 bases, with 3 bases spanning the gap. CDR3 length equals 11 residues. Germline lookup yields CDR1 SEHNR and CDR2 FQNEAQ (reference sequence). The CDR3 DNA sequence: TGTGCCAGCAGCGTAAATGAAAAACTGTTTTTT. This gives the protein CASSVNEKLFF.

The genes are TRBV27 and TRBJ2-7, with 7 bases that match TRBD1. This CDR3 contains 15 residues. V shed 7 bases and J 2 bases; nucleotides not matched to a gene: 11. CDR1 is MNHEY and CDR2 is SMNVEV in the germline V gene (reference sequence). The CDR3 here is CASISLSDRTYEQYF. The CDR3 nucleotides read TGTGCCAGCATAAGCTTGTCGGACAGGACCTACGAGCAGTACTTC.

The sample holds a few counts of this clone. This chain links TRBV27 with TRBJ2-3; D may correspond to TRBD1 or TRBD2 (5 bases each). Per the germline V gene, CDR1 is MNHEY and CDR2 is SMNVEV (reference sequence). The length of the CDR3 is 15 residues. Trimming stripped 5 bases from V and 2 bases from J, with 14 bases between. The chain's CDR3 is CASSSSGPYTDTQYF. The DNA for the CDR3 is TGTGCCAGCAGTAGCTCGGGGCCTTACACAGATACGCAGTATTTT.

This clone came up once. The chain employs TRBV9 and TRBJ2-5, with unresolved D. The J call is in doubt because the DNA end fits TRBJ2-7 better. There are 12 residues in the CDR3. Germline values: CDR1 SGDLS, CDR2 YYNGEE. The CDR3 DNA reads TGTGCCAGTTCAAACGTGGCCTACGAGCAGTACTTC. Amino acid sequence: CASSNVAYEQYF.

The genes are TRBV9 and TRBJ2-5, with 8 bases matching TRBD2. Germline V gives CDR1 SGDLS, CDR2 YYNGEE. V trimming: 1 base; J trimming: 5 bases; junction bases outside the gene matches: 7. The CDR3 has 15 amino acids. CDR3 residues: CASSVLSGRRETQYF. The CDR3 bases are TGTGCCAGCAGCGTACTCAGCGGGAGACGGGAGACCCAGTACTTC. Looking up the rest from reference TRBV9 and TRBJ2-5 gives the full variable domain: DSGVTQTPKHLITATGQRVTLRCSPRSGDLSVYWYQQSLDQGLQFLIQYYNGEERAKGNILERFSAQQFPDLHSELNLSSLELGDSALYFCASSVLSGRRETQYFGPGTRLLVL.

V gene TRBV7-9 combines with J gene TRBJ2-1; 7 bases are a match to TRBD2. This CDR3 is 14 amino acids long. The V gene end was trimmed by 7 bases and the J gene end by 4 bases; junction bases not matched to a gene: 7. The germline CDR1 and CDR2 sequences are SEHNR and FQNEAQ (reference sequence). For the CDR3, the DNA is TGTGCCAGCACCGGGGAGGGAAATTACAATGAGCAGTTCTTC. Translated: CASTGEGNYNEQFF.

A remark on this clone: At one boundary the junction diverges from the germline segment, which might be a read error. The chain uses TRBV9 and TRBJ2-3, with 8 bases that match TRBD2. The CDR3 spans 19 residues. Germline CDR1 and CDR2: SGDLS and YYNGEE. The CDR3 nucleotides are TGTGCCAGCAGCCCGAGAGGGGGGACTAGTCGAGTACCAACAGGTACGCAGTATTTT. Translation gives CASSPRGGTSRVPTGTQYF. The full variable domain, in which reference TRBV9 and TRBJ2-3 provide the parts outside the CDR3, is DSGVTQTPKHLITATGQRVTLRCSPRSGDLSVYWYQQSLDQGLQFLIQYYNGEERAKGNILERFSAQQFPDLHSELNLSSLELGDSALYFCASSPRGGTSRVPTGTQYFGPGTRLTVL.

The chain recombines TRBV12-5 with TRBJ2-3; 7 bases agree with TRBD2. The V and J ends lost 7 bases and 3 bases, in that order; junction bases with no gene match: 10. Per germline, CDR1 LGHNT and CDR2 FRNRAP. The CDR3 loop spans 15 amino acids. The CDR3 DNA follows: TGTGCTAGTGCTACCGGGGAGGGTAGGACAGATACGCAGTATTTT. Amino acid sequence: CASATGEGRTDTQYF.

V is TRBV11-2 and J is TRBJ2-1, with D perhaps TRBD1 or TRBD2 (5 bases each). Trimming pared 4 bases from V and 0 bases from J, leaving 10 bases between. The length of the CDR3 is 15 residues. Germline CDR1 and CDR2: SGHAT and FQNNGV. The CDR3 DNA sequence: TGTGCCAGCAGCTCTGGGACGGCCTCCTACAATGAGCAGTTCTTC. It encodes CASSSGTASYNEQFF.

The V gene is TRBV7-8, the J gene TRBJ1-3; D is uncertain. The germline gives CDR1 SGHVS, CDR2 FQNEAQ. This CDR3 region has 16 residues. V was shortened by 5 bases and J by 0 bases, with 14 bases between the two germline ends. The DNA of the CDR3 is TGTGCCAGCAGCCGAGGCCTCCTCTTCTCTGGAAACACCATATATTTT. This encodes CASSRGLLFSGNTIYF.

The V and J genes are TRBV6-6 and TRBJ1-5; D ambiguous. Germline CDR1 and CDR2: MNHNY and SVGAGI (reference sequence). The CDR3 contains 14 residues. V was trimmed by 0 bases and J by 9 bases, leaving 12 bases between them. The CDR3 DNA sequence: TGTGCCAGCAGTTACTCACACCCCAAGAGGCCCCAGCATTTT. Translation: CASSYSHPKRPQHF.

In this sample, this clone turned up once. The CDR3 DNA reads as TGTGCCAGAAGCTTAAGTTTCTCTAGCGGGATCACAGATACGCAGTATTTT. It codes for CARSLSFSSGITDTQYF. The V call is TRBV5-3, the J call TRBJ2-3; 9 nucleotides match TRBD2. TRBV5-3 is an ORF for which the function is uncertain. The junction had 9 bases not matched to a gene; V was cut back by 2 bases and J by 2 bases. This CDR3 spans 17 amino acids.

The chain joins TRBV9 to TRBJ1-3; D is unclear. The CDR3 runs 13 residues. V was pared by 4 bases and J by 0 bases, with 5 bases between. Germline CDR1 reads SGDLS; CDR2 reads YYNGEE. The CDR3, as DNA: TGTGCCAGCAGCTCCCGCTCTGGAAACACCATATATTTT. This gives the protein CASSSRSGNTIYF.

This chain uses TRBV5-1 with TRBJ2-2, with 9 bases lining up with TRBD2. CDR1 is SGHRS, CDR2 YFSETQ, per germline. Trimming removed 4 bases from V and 4 bases from J; junction bases left unmatched: 8. CDR3 length: 16 amino acids. The CDR3 DNA reads TGCGCCAGCAGCACCCCTAGCGGGGTTGGCACCGGGGAGCTGTTTTTT. Translating it yields CASSTPSGVGTGELFF.

This clone was detected only once. The rearrangement uses TRBV29-1 and TRBJ2-1, with 9 bases matching TRBD1. CDR1 SQVTM and CDR2 ANQGSEA come from the germline V gene. The CDR3 runs to 14 residues. V lost 3 bases, J lost 8 bases, and 8 bases stayed unmatched. The CDR3 region has the DNA TGCAGCGTTGATTCGGGACAGGGCATCGATGAGCAGTTCTTC. It yields the protein CSVDSGQGIDEQFF.

V is TRBV7-9 and J is TRBJ2-7; a weak D match, TRBD2 (6 bases). There are 14 residues in the CDR3. Germline lookup yields CDR1 SEHNR and CDR2 FQNEAQ (reference sequence). Deletions cut 3 bases from V and 4 bases from J, with 13 bases between. CDR3 bases: TGTGCCAGCAGCTTCTCGGGTAGCGGATACGAGCAGTACTTC. Protein: CASSFSGSGYEQYF. Full variable domain (missing parts from reference TRBV7-9 and TRBJ2-7): DTGVSQNPRHKITKRGQNVTFRCDPISEHNRLYWYRQTLGQGPEFLTYFQNEAQLEKSRLLSDRFSAERPKGSFSTLEIQRTEQGDSAMYLCASSFSGSGYEQYFGPGTRLTVT.

The chain recombines TRBV10-3 with TRBJ1-5; the D is unclear. V was cut by 7 bases and J by 2 bases, with 12 bases left in between. The CDR3 consists of 14 residues. The V gene's germline CDR1 is ENHRY and CDR2 SYGVKD. CDR3 in DNA: TGTGCCATCATTTCAGGATGGGGCAATCAGCCCCAGCATTTT. This gives the protein CAIISGWGNQPQHF.

The chain is built from TRBV28 and TRBJ2-3, with TRBD1 matching over 7 bases. This CDR3 has 16 amino acids. CDR1 MDHEN and CDR2 SYDVKM come from the germline V gene. After removal of 7 bases from V and 4 bases from J, the junction contained 14 bases not matched to a gene. CDR3 bases: TGTGCCAGCACGCCCGTCGGCAGGGGGTGGGCAGATACGCAGTATTTT. Amino acids: CASTPVGRGWADTQYF. Looking up the rest from reference TRBV28 and TRBJ2-3 gives the full variable domain: DVKVTQSSRYLVKRTGEKVFLECVQDMDHENMFWYRQDPGLGLRLIYFSYDVKMKEKGDIPEGYSVSREKKERFSLILESASTNQTSMYLCASTPVGRGWADTQYFGPGTRLTVL.